The sample holds one count of the clone carrying this T cell receptor (beta chain). The data originate from a study of T cell responses to AZD1222 COVID-19 vaccine. TCRdb's table, derived via immunoSEQ multiplex PCR, lists solely in-frame clones and lacks some. Found here are about 150,000 clones, just over 90% of them singletons; the top ten hold 1.5% to 2%. This receptor was obtained from an adult in good health. Material: peripheral blood, obtained on day 0 of AZD1222 vaccination.

Here the CDR3 reads CASSPGQGAYTGELFF. CDR3 nucleotides: TGCGCCAGCAGCCCCGGACAGGGGGCGTACACCGGGGAGCTGTTTTTT. The genes are TRBV5-1 and TRBJ2-2; 11 bases match TRBD1. The CDR3 sequence is 16 residues long. Germline CDR1 and CDR2: SGHRS and YFSETQ. After removal of 4 bases from V and 3 bases from J, the junction contained 5 bases not matched to a gene.